This TCR beta chain emerged from a study of blood T cell repertoires in COVID-19 (dated by TCRdb to 2020 to 2022). As for the study more broadly: The collaborator samples originated in the United States, Italy and Spain and spanned the acute and convalescent phases of COVID-19. The material from the prospective study consisted of cDNA or gDNA derived from T cells, B-cell-depleted T cells, or PBMCs. The dataset comprised deeply sampled blood TCRbeta repertoires from subjects exposed to, actively infected with, or recovered from COVID-19. A freely available public database, intended as a resource for researchers studying the immune response to SARS-CoV-2, is where the repertoires were released. Samples were obtained from the ongoing ImmuneRACE study (first 160 participants) and from over 1,000 subjects provided by 6 global collaborators. Sample metadata almost always included a de-identified subject ID, COVID-19 status, age in years and sex. Where available, HLA class I and class II types were taken from metadata supplied by the sample provider and were not determined by assay-based typing.

As for this clone: Its target antigen remains unknown. Per-base qualities were not stored, and no clone one base away is much larger.

The immunoSEQ Assay, a bias-controlled multiplex PCR, was used to amplify TCRbeta CDR3 regions from genomic DNA. Per the source publication's procedure: Nucleated cell counts per sample were estimated from amplification of reference gene primers within the assay. Sequence reads were collapsed and filtered to measure the absolute abundance of every unique TCRbeta CDR3 rearrangement. Productive Simpson clonality was computed per sample as the square root of Simpson's diversity index over productive rearrangements. In TCRdb, the immuneACCESS table is reduced to in-frame sequences with V and J assigned. These tables do not hold every clone; where another copy was compared, an unresolved V gene accounts for under half, and the others remain unexplained. The V and J calls and the clone size are those of that table, but D and trimming were determined from the DNA. This sample holds 250,000 to 350,000 clones; around nine tenths were observed only once. Around 13% of the sample is in the top ten clones.

Overall results and qualifications from the work: The quantity of clinical and demographic metadata differed by source and by participant and was supplied without curation.

The collaborating institutions used their own protocols to collect whole blood in K2EDTA tubes. For TCRbeta analysis, collaborator samples were shipped as frozen whole blood, as isolated PBMCs, or as DNA extracted from either sample type. The clonotype was recovered from a woman aged 60-75 years with acute or convalescent COVID-19. The specimen was peripheral blood.

The bases read TGTGCCAGCAGCCAACATGTCAGACTAATATCTGGAAACACCATATATTTT. It translates to CASSQHVRLISGNTIYF. The chain uses TRBV3-1 (or the pseudogene TRBV3-2) and TRBJ1-3; a confident D gene designation cannot be given. Via the germline V gene (reference sequence), CDR1 is LGHDT and CDR2 YNNKEL. The cysteine opens and the phenylalanine closes a CDR3 of 17 amino acids. Only the CDR3 part of the read is kept: 51 bases, read in frame from the first base. V and J lose 2 bases and 1 base, and a span of 15 bases separates them.